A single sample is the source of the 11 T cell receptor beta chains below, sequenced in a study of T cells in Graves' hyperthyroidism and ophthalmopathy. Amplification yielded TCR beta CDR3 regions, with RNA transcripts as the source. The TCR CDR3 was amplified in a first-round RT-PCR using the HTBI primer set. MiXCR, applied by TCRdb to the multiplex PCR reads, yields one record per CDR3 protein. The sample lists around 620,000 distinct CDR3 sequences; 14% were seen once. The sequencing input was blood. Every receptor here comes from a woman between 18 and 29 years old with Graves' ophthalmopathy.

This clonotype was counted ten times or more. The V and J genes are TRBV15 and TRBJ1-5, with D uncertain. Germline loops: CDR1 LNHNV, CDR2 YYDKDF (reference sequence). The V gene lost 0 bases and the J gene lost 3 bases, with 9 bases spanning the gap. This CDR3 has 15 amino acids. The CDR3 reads CATSREYSANQPQHF. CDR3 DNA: TGTGCCACCAGCAGAGAATACAGCGCCAATCAGCCCCAGCATTTT.

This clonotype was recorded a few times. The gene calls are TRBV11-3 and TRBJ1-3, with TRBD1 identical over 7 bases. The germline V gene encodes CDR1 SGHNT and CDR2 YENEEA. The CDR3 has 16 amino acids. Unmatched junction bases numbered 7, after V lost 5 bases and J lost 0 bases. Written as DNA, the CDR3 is TGTGCCAGCAGCCCCGGACAGGCTCACTCTGGAAACACCATATATTTT. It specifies CASSPGQAHSGNTIYF.

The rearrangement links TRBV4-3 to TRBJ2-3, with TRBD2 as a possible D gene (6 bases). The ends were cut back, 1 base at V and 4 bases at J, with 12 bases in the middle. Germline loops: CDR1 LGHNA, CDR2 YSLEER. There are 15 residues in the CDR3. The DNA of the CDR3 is TGCGCCAGCAGCCAAGTGGCGGGGACGGCAGATACGCAGTATTTT. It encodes CASSQVAGTADTQYF.

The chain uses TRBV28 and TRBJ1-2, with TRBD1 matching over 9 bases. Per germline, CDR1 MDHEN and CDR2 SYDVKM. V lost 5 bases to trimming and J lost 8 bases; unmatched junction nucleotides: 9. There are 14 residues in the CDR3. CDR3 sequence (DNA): TGTGCCAGCAGTACAGGGACAGGGCTTGGGGGCTACACCTTC. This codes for CASSTGTGLGGYTF.

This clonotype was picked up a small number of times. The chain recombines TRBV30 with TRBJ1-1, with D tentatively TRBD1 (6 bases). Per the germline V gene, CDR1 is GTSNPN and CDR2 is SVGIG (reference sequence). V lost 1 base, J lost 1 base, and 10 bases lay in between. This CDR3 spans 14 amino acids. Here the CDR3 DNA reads TGTGCCTGGAGTGCTTACAGGGAGAACACTGAAGCTTTCTTT. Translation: CAWSAYRENTEAFF.

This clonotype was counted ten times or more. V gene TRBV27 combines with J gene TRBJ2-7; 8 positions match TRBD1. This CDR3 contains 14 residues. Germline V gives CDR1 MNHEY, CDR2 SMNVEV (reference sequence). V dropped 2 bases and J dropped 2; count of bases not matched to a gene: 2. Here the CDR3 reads CASSLGTGPYEQYF. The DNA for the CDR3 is TGTGCCAGCAGTTTAGGGACAGGACCCTACGAGCAGTACTTC.

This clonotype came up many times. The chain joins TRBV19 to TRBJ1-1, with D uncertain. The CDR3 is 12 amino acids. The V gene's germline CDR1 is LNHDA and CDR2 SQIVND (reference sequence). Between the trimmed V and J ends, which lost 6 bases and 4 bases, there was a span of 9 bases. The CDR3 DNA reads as TGTGCCAGTAGGAAAGGTTTCACTGAAGCTTTCTTT. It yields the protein CASRKGFTEAFF.

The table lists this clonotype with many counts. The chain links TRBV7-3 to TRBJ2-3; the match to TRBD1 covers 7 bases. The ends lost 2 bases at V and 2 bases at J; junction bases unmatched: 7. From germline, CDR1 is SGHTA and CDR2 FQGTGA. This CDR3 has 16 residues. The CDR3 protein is CASSLPTGRVTDTQYF. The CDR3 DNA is TGTGCCAGCAGCTTACCGACAGGGCGAGTCACAGATACGCAGTATTTT.

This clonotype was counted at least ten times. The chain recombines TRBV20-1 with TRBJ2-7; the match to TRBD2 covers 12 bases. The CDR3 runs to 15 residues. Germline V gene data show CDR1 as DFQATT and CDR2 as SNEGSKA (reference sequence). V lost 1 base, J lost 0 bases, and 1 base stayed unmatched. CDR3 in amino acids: CSARVTSGSSYEQYF. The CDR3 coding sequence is TGCAGTGCTAGAGTGACTAGCGGGAGCTCCTACGAGCAGTACTTC.

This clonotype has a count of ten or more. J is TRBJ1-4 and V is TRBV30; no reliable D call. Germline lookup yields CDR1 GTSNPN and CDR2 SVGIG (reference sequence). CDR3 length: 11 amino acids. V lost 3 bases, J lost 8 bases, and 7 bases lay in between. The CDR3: CAWRGGEKLFF. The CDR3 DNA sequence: TGTGCCTGGAGGGGTGGAGAAAAACTGTTTTTT. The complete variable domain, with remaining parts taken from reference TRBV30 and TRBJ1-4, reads SQTIHQWPATLVQPVGSPLSLECTVEGTSNPNLYWYRQAAGRGLQLLFYSVGIGQISSEVPQNLSASRPQDRQFILSSKKLLLSDSGFYLCAWRGGEKLFFGSGTQLSVL.

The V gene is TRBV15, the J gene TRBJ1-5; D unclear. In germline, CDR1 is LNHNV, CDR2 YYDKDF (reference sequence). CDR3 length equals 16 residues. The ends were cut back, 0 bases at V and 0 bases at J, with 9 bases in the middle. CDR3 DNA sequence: TGTGCCACCAGCAGAGATCCAGGTCATAGCAATCAGCCCCAGCATTTT. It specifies CATSRDPGHSNQPQHF.